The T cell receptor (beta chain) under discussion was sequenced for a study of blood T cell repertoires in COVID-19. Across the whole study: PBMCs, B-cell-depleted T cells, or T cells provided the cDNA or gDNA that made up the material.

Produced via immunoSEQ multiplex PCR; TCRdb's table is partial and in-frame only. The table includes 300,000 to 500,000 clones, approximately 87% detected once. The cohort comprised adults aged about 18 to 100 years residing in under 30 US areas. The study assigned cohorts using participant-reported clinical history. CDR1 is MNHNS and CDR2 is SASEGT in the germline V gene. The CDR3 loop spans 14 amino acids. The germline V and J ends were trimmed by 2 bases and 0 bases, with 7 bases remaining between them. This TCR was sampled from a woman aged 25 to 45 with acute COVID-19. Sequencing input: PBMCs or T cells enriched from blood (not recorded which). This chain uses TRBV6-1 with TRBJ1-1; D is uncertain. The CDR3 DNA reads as TGTGCCAGCAGTGAATGGGCCCTGAACACTGAAGCTTTCTTT. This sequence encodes CASSEWALNTEAFF.